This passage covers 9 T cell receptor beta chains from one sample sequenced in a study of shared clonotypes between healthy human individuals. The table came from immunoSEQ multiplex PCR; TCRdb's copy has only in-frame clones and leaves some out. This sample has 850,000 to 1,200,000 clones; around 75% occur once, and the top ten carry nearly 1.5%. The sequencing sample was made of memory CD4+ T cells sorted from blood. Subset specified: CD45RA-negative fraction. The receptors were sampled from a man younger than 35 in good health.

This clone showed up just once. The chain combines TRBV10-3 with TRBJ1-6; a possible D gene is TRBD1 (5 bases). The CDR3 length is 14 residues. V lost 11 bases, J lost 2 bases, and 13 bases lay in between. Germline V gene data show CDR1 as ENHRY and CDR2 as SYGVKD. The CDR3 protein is CAVRGEAYNSPLHF. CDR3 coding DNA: TGTGCCGTTAGGGGCGAAGCCTATAATTCACCCCTCCACTTT.

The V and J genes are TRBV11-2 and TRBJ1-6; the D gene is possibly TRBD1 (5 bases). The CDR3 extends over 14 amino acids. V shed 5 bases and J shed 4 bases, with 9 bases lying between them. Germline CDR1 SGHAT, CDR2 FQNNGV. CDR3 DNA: TGTGCCAGCAGCCCGGGACCTTATAATTCACCCCTCCACTTT. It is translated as CASSPGPYNSPLHF.

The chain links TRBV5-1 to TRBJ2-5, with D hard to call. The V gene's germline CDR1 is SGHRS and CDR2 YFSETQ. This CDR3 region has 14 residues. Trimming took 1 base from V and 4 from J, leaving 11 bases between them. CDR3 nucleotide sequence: TGCGCCAGCAGCTTGTCCATCACCGTAGAGACCCAGTACTTC. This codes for CASSLSITVETQYF.

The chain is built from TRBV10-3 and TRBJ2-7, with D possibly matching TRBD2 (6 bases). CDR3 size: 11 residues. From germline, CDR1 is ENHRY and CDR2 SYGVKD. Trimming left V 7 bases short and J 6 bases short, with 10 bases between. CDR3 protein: CAITSGSEQYF. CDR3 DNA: TGTGCCATCACATCCGGGAGCGAGCAGTACTTC.

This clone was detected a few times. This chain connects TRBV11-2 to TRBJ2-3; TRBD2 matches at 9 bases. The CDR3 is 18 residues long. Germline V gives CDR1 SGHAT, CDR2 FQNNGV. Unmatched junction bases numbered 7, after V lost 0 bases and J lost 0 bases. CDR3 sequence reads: CASSLDGGSGRSTDTQYF. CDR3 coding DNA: TGTGCCAGCAGCTTAGATGGGGGTAGCGGGAGAAGCACAGATACGCAGTATTTT.

CDR3 loop: CASRWQGTSNEKLFF. CDR3 DNA: TGTGCCAGCAGGTGGCAGGGTACTTCCAATGAAAAACTGTTTTTT. The rearrangement joins TRBV2 to TRBJ1-4, with D perhaps matching TRBD1 (5 bases). Trimming shortened V by 6 bases and J by 5 bases, and 16 bases separated the two germline ends. The CDR3 loop spans 15 amino acids. The germline V gene has CDR1 SNHLY and CDR2 FYNNEI.

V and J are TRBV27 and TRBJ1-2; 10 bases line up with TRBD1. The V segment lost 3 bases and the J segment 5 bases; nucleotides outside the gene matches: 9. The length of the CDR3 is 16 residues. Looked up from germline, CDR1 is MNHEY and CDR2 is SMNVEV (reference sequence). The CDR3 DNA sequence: TGTGCCAGCAGTTTTGTAGAGGGACAGGGGATATATGGCTACACCTTC. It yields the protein CASSFVEGQGIYGYTF.

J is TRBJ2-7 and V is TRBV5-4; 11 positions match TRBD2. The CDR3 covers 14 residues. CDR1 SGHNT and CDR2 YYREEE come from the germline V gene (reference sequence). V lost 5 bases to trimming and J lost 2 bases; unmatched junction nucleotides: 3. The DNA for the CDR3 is TGTGCCAGCAGGGCGGGACTAGCGGCCTACGAGCAGTACTTC. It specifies CASRAGLAAYEQYF.

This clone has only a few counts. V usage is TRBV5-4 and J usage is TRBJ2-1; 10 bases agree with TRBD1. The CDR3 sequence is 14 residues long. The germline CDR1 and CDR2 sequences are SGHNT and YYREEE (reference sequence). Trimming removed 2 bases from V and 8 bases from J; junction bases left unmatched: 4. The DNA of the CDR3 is TGTGCCAGCAGCTTAGGGGACAGGGGCCATGAGCAGTTCTTC. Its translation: CASSLGDRGHEQFF.